Listed below are T cell receptor beta chains from one sample, sequenced in a study of cytomegalovirus exposure and HLA in healthy donors. Some clones are missing from TCRdb's copy, which holds only in-frame ones; the method was immunoSEQ multiplex PCR. This sample's clone table lists 63,000 or so clones. Source material: PBMCs. These TCRs come from a boy between 5 and 17 years old in good health and CMV-seronegative. Each CDR3 is given with its conserved first and last residue. The D gene is left open where the match is weak.

J: TRBJ2-2
D: NA
V: TRBV7-2
DNA: TGTGCCAGTAAACCGGGATTTAACACCGGGGAGCTGTTTTTT
CDR3: CASKPGFNTGELFF

J: TRBJ2-7
D: NA
V: TRBV5-4
DNA: TGTGCCAGCAGCTTGGACCAGGGACACAACGAGCAGTACTTC
CDR3: CASSLDQGHNEQYF

J: TRBJ1-3
D: NA
V: TRBV6-6
DNA: TGTGCCAGCAGTTACGACAGCGTCTCTGGAAACACCATATATTTT
CDR3: CASSYDSVSGNTIYF

J: TRBJ1-2
D: NA
V: TRBV5-1
DNA: TGCGCCAGCAGCTTCCTCGGCTCGGGGTCGGGGTATGGCTACACCTTC
CDR3: CASSFLGSGSGYGYTF

J: TRBJ2-5
D: TRBD1
V: TRBV7-2
DNA: TGTGCCAGCAGCTCCTCCAGGGGGAATTCGGGGACCCAGTACTTC
CDR3: CASSSSRGNSGTQYF

J: TRBJ1-1
D: TRBD1
V: TRBV27
DNA: TGTGCCAGCAGCCGGACAGGGATGAACACTGAAGCTTTCTTT
CDR3: CASSRTGMNTEAFF

J: TRBJ2-3
D: TRBD2
V: TRBV4-2
DNA: TGTGCCAGCAGCCAGGGACGGGGACTAGCGTCGAGCTCAGATACGCAGTATTTT
CDR3: CASSQGRGLASSSDTQYF

J: TRBJ2-7
D: TRBD1
V: TRBV19
DNA: TGTGCCAGTAGTATTCGCGGGCAGGGGGACTACGAGCAGTACTTC
CDR3: CASSIRGQGDYEQYF

J: TRBJ1-3
D: NA
V: TRBV14
DNA: TGTGCCAGCAGCCCCCAGTTTTCCTCTGGAAACACCATATATTTT
CDR3: CASSPQFSSGNTIYF

J: TRBJ2-7
D: NA
V: TRBV7-9
DNA: TGTGCCAGCAGCTTCAGAGGAGGAAGCTCCTACGAGCAGTACTTC
CDR3: CASSFRGGSSYEQYF